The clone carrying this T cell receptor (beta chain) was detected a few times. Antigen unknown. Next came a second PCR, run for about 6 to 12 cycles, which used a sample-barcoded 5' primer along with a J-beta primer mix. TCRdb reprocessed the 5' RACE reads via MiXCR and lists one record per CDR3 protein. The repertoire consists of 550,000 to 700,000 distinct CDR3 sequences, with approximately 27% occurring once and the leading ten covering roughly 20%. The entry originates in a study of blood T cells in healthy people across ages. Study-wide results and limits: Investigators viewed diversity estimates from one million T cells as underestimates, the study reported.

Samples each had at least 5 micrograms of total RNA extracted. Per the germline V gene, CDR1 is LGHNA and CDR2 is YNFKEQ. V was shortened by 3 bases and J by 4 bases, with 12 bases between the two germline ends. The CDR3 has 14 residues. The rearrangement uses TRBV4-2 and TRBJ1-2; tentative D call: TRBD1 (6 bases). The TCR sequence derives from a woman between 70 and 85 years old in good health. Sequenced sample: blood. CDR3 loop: CASSQNRDGYGYTF. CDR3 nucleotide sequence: TGTGCCAGCAGCCAGAACAGGGATGGCTATGGCTACACCTTC.